The 6 T cell receptor beta chains below come from one sample, sequenced in a study of T cells in Graves' hyperthyroidism and ophthalmopathy. The TCR beta CDR3 regions underwent amplification using RNA transcripts as the source. With the HTBI primer set, the TCR CDR3 went through a first round of RT-PCR. From the multiplex PCR reads, TCRdb called clonotypes with MiXCR, one entry per CDR3 protein. The sample includes approximately 370,000 distinct CDR3 sequences, about 18% of them seen just once. The sequenced sample was blood. These TCRs come from a woman aged 30 to 39 with Graves' hyperthyroidism that later progressed to Graves' ophthalmopathy.

This clonotype has a handful of counts. The chain recombines TRBV6-1 with TRBJ2-5, with D possibly called TRBD1 or TRBD2 (7 bases each). The V gene's germline CDR1 is MNHNS and CDR2 SASEGT. V lost 4 bases and J 5 bases, leaving 17 bases between the germline ends. This CDR3 has 15 residues. The CDR3 sequence: CASSAQGGGRETQYF. The DNA of the CDR3 is TGTGCCAGCAGTGCCCAGGGGGGGGGCCGCGAGACCCAGTACTTC.

This clonotype was counted a few times. This sequence joins TRBV3-1 and TRBJ2-2; D gene ambiguous. The CDR3 has 11 amino acids. V was clipped by 6 bases and J by 6 bases, with 5 bases between them. Per germline, CDR1 LGHDT and CDR2 YNNKEL (reference sequence). The CDR3 loop is CASSTAGELFF. CDR3 sequence (DNA): TGTGCCAGCAGTACTGCCGGGGAGCTGTTTTTT.

The chain recombines TRBV2 with TRBJ2-1; TRBD2 might be the D (7 bases). CDR1 is SNHLY, CDR2 FYNNEI, per germline. The CDR3 is 16 residues long. V lost 6 bases to trimming and J lost 5 bases, with 20 bases between them. The CDR3 loop reads CASRGSGGEGHNEQFF. The DNA for the CDR3 is TGTGCCAGCAGAGGATCGGGGGGCGAGGGTCACAATGAGCAGTTCTTC. Full variable domain (outside the CDR3, taken from reference TRBV2 and TRBJ2-1): EPEVTQTPSHQVTQMGQEVILRCVPISNHLYFYWYRQILGQKVEFLVSFYNNEISEKSEIFDDQFSVERPDGSNFTLKIRSTKLEDSAMYFCASRGSGGEGHNEQFFGPGTRLTVL.

This clonotype was observed at least ten times. The gene calls are TRBV2 and TRBJ1-6; D gene uncertain. The CDR3 extends over 11 amino acids. Germline CDR1 reads SNHLY; CDR2 reads FYNNEI. The ends were cut back, 4 bases at V and 11 bases at J, with 6 bases in the middle. The CDR3 DNA reads TGTGCCAGCAGTGTCCGGCCACCCCTCCACTTT. This codes for CASSVRPPLHF.

This clonotype has ten or more counts. The rearrangement links TRBV9 to TRBJ1-6, with D perhaps matching TRBD1 (5 bases). The CDR3 consists of 14 residues. V lost 0 bases and J lost 8, with 9 bases in between. CDR1 is SGDLS, CDR2 YYNGEE, per germline. DNA for the CDR3: TGTGCCAGCAGCGTAGAGGGGAAGGATTCACCCCTCCACTTT. Its translation: CASSVEGKDSPLHF. Full variable domain (remainder filled in from reference TRBV9 and TRBJ1-6): DSGVTQTPKHLITATGQRVTLRCSPRSGDLSVYWYQQSLDQGLQFLIQYYNGEERAKGNILERFSAQQFPDLHSELNLSSLELGDSALYFCASSVEGKDSPLHFGNGTRLTVT.

This clonotype appeared many times. The V and J genes are TRBV28 and TRBJ2-1, with a possible D match to TRBD2 (5 bases). V was pared by 3 bases and J by 0 bases, with 15 bases between. This CDR3 contains 17 residues. The germline CDR1 and CDR2 sequences are MDHEN and SYDVKM. This CDR3 is CASSFPQRGSSYNEQFF. CDR3 in DNA: TGTGCCAGCAGTTTTCCCCAACGTGGGAGCTCCTACAATGAGCAGTTCTTC.